The source of this T cell receptor (beta chain) is a study of blood T cell repertoires in COVID-19. This CDR3 comprises 14 residues. Trimming shortened V by 4 bases and J by 0 bases, and 7 bases separated the two germline ends. Germline CDR1 and CDR2: SNHLY and FYNNEI. Donors of Cohort 3 who recovered were those that had two negative PCRs, clearance, or symptom resolution. Some clones are missing from TCRdb's copy, which holds only in-frame ones; the method was immunoSEQ multiplex PCR. The table records 250,000 or so clones, roughly four fifths of them present only once. J is TRBJ1-5 and V is TRBV2; the D is unclear. Sequenced input: PBMCs or T cells enriched from blood (not recorded which). The sequence was obtained from a man aged 55-75 years who had recovered from COVID-19. For the CDR3, the DNA is TGTGCCAGCAGTGTCCAGGCTAGCAATCAGCCCCAGCATTTT. This sequence encodes CASSVQASNQPQHF.